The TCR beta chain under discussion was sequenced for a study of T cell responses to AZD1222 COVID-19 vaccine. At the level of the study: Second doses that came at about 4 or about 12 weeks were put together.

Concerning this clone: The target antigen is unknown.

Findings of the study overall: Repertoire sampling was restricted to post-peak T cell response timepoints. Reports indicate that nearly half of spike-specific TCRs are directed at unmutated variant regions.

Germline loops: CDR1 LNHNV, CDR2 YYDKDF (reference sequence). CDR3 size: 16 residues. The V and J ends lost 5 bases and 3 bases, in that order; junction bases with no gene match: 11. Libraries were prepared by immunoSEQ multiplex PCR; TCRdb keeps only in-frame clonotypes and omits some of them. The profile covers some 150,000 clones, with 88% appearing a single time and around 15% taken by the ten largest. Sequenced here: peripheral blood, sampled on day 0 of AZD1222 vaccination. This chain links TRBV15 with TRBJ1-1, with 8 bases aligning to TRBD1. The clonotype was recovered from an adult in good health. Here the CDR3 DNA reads TGTGCCACCAGCCCTCCTAGGACAGGGTGGGACACTGAAGCTTTCTTT. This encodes CATSPPRTGWDTEAFF.